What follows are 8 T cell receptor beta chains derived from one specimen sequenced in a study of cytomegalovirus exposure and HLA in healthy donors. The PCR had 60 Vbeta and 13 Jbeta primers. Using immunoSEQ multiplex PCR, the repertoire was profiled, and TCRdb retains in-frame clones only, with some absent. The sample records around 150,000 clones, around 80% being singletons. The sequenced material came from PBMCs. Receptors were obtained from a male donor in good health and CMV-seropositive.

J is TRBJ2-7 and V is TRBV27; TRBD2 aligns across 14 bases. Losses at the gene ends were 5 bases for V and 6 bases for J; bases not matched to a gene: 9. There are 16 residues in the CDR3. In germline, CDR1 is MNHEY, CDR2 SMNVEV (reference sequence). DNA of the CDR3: TGTGCCAGCAGTGCCGGGACTAGCGGGAGTCCAACCGAGCAGTACTTC. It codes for CASSAGTSGSPTEQYF.

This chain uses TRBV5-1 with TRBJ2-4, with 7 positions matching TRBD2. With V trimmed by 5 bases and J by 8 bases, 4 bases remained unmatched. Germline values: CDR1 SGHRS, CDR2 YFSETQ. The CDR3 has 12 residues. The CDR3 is CASRGEGYIQYF. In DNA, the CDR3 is TGCGCCAGCAGAGGGGAGGGCTACATTCAGTACTTC.

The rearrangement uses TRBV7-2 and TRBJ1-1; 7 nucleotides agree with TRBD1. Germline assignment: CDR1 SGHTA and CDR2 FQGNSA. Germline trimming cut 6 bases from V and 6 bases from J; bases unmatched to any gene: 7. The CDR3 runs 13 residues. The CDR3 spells CASRRQQGSEAFF. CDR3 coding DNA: TGTGCCAGCAGACGTCAACAGGGGTCTGAAGCTTTCTTT.

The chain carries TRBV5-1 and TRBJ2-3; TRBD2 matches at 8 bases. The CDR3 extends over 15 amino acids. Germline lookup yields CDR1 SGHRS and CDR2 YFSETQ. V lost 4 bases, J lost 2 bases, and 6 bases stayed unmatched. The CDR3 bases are TGCGCCAGCAGCCTCGGACTAGCCTACACAGATACGCAGTATTTT. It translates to CASSLGLAYTDTQYF.

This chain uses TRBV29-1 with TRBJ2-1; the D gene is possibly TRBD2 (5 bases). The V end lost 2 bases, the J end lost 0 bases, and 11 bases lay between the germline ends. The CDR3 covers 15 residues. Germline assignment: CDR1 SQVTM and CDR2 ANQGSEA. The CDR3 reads CSVESRGGSYNEQFF. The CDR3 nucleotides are TGCAGCGTTGAAAGTCGGGGTGGCTCCTACAATGAGCAGTTCTTC.

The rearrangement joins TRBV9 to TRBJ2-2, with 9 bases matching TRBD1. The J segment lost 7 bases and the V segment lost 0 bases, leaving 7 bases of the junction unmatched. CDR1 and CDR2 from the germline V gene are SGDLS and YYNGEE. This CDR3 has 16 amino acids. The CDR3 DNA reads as TGTGCCAGCAGCGTAGACCCAGGACAGGGGAGCGGGGAGCTGTTTTTT. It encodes CASSVDPGQGSGELFF.

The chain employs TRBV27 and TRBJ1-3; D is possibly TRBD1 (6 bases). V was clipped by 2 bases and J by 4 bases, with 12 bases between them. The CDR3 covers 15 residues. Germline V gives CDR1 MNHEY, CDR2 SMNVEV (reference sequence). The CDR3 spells CASSLTAGVGNTIYF. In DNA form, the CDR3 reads TGTGCCAGCAGTTTAACGGCAGGGGTAGGAAACACCATATATTTT.

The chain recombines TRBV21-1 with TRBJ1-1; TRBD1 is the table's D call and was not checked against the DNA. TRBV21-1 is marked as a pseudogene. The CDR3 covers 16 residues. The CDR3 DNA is TGTGCCAGCACCCCACGCAGGGCGCCTTTGAACACTGAAGCTTTCTTT. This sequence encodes CASTPRRAPLNTEAFF.